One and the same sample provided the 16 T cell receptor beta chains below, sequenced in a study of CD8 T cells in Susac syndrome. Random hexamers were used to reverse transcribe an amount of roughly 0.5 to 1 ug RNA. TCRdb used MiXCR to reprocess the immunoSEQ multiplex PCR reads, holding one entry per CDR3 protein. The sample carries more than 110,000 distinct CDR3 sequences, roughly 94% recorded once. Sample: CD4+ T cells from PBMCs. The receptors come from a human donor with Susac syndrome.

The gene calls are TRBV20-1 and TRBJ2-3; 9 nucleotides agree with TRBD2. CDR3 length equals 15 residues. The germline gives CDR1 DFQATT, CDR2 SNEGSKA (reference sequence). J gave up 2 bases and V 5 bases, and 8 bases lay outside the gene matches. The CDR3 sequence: CSALSSSGNTDTQYF. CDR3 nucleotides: TGCAGTGCTCTAAGCTCTAGCGGGAACACAGATACGCAGTATTTT.

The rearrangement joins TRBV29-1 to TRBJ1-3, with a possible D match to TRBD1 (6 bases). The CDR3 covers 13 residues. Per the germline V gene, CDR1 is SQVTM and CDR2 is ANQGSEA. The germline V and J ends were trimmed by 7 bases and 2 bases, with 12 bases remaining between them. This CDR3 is CSASTGPGNTIYF. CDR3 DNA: TGCAGCGCATCAACAGGGCCTGGAAACACCATATATTTT.

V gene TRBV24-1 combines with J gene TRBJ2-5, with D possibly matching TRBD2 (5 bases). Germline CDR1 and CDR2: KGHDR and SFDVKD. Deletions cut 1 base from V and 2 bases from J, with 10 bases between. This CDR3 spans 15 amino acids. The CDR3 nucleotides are TGTGCCACCAGTGATTTTCGAGGGCTACAAGAGACCCAGTACTTC. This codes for CATSDFRGLQETQYF.

CDR3 region: CATSDLQGLATEAFF. The CDR3 region has the DNA TGTGCCACCAGTGACCTTCAGGGGTTGGCCACTGAAGCTTTCTTT. The chain links TRBV24-1 to TRBJ1-1; D might be TRBD1 (6 bases). The germline V gene has CDR1 KGHDR and CDR2 SFDVKD. Trimming removed 4 bases from V and 4 bases from J, with 15 bases in between. The CDR3 is 15 residues long.

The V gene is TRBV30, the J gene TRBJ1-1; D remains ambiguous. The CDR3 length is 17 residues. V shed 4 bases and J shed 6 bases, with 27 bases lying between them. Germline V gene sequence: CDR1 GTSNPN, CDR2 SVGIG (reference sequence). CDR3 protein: CAWTDARVMQVGPEAFF. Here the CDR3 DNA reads TGTGCCTGGACGGACGCAAGGGTAATGCAGGTAGGACCTGAAGCTTTCTTT.

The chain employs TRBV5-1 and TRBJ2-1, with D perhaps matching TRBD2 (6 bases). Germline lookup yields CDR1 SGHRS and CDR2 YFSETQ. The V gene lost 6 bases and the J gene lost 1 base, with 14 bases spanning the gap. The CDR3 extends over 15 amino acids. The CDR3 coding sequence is TGCGCCAGCACCCCGGGGGATAATTCCTACAATGAGCAGTTCTTC. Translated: CASTPGDNSYNEQFF.

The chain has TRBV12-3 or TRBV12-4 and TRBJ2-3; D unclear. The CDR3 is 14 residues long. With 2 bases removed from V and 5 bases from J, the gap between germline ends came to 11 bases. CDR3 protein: CASSLRRSRDTQYF. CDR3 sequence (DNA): TGTGCCAGCAGTTTACGCAGGTCGAGAGATACGCAGTATTTT.

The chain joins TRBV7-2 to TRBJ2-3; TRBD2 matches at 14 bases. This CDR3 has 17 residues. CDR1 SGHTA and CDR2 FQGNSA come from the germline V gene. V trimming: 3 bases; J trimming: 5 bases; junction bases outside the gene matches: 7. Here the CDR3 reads CASSFLTSGGARDTQYF. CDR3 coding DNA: TGTGCCAGCAGCTTCCTGACTAGCGGGGGGGCGAGAGATACGCAGTATTTT.

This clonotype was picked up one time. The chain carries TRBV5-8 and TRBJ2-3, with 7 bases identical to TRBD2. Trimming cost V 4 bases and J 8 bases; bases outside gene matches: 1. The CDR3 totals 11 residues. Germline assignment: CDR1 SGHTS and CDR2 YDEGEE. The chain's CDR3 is CASSGEGTQYF. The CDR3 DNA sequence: TGTGCCAGCAGCGGGGAGGGTACGCAGTATTTT.

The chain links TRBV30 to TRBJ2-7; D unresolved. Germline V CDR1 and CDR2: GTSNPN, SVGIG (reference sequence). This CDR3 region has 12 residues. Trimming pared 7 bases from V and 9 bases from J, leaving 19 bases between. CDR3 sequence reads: CALLGRFKGQYF. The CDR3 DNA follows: TGTGCCTTATTGGGCCGCTTTAAAGGGCAGTACTTC.

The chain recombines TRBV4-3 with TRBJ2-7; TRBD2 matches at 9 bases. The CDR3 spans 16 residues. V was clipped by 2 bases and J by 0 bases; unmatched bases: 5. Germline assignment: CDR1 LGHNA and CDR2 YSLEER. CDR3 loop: CASSQRLSGSSYEQYF. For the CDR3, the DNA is TGCGCCAGCAGCCAACGACTTAGCGGGAGCTCCTACGAGCAGTACTTC.

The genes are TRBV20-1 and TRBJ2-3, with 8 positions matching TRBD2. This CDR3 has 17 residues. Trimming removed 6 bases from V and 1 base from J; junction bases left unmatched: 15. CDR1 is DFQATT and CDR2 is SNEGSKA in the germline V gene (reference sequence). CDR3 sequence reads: CSAHASGRGGGTDTQYF. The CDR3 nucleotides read TGCAGTGCGCACGCTAGCGGGCGGGGCGGGGGCACAGATACGCAGTATTTT.

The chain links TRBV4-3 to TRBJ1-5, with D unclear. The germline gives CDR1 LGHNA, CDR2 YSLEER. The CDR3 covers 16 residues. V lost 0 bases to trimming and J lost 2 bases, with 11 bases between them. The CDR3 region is CASSQDFASGNQPQHF. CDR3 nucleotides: TGCGCCAGCAGCCAAGATTTCGCGTCGGGCAATCAGCCCCAGCATTTT.

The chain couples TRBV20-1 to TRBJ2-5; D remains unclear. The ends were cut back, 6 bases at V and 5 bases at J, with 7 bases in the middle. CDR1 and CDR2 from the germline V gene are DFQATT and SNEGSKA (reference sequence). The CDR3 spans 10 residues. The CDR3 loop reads CSASHETQYF. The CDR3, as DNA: TGCAGTGCGAGTCATGAGACCCAGTACTTC.

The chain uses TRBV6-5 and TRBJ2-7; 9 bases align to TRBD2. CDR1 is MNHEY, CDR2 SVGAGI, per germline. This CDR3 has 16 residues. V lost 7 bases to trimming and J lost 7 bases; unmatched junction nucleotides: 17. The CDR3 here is CASMFNPGLASGEQYF. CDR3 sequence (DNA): TGTGCCAGCATGTTTAATCCGGGACTAGCTTCGGGAGAGCAGTACTTC.

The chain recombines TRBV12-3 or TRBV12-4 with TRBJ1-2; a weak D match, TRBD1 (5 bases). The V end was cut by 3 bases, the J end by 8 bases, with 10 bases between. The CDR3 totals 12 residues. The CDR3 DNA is TGTGCCAGCAGTTTTCAGGGTTGGGGCTACACCTTC. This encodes CASSFQGWGYTF.